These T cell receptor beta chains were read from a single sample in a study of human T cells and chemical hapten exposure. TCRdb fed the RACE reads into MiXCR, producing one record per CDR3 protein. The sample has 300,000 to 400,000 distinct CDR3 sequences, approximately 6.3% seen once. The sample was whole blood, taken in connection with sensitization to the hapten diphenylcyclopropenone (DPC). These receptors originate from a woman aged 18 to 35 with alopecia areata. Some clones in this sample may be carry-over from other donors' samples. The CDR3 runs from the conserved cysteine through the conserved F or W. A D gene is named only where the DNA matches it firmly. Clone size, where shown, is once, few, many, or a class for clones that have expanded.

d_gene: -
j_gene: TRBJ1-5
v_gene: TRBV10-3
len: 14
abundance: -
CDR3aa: CAISDAGGYQPQHF
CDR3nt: TGTGCCATCAGTGACGCCGGCGGGTATCAGCCCCAGCATTTT

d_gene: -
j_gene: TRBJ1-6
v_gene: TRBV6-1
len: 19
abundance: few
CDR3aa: CASSESFIFGSSYNSPLHF
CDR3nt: TGTGCCAGCAGTGAGTCTTTTATCTTCGGGAGCTCCTATAATTCACCCCTCCACTTT

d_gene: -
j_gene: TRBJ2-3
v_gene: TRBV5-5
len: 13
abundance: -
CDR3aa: CASSLVLGDTQYF
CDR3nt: TGTGCCAGCAGCCTGGTGTTGGGAGATACGCAGTATTTT

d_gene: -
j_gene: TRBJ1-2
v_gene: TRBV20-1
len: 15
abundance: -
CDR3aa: CSASGARGAFRSYTF
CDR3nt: TGCAGTGCTAGTGGGGCCCGGGGCGCATTTAGGAGCTACACCTTC

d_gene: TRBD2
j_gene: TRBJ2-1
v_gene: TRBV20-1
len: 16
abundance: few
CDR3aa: CSARSPLAGGSNEQFF
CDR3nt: TGCAGTGCTAGATCTCCCCTAGCGGGGGGATCGAATGAGCAGTTCTTC

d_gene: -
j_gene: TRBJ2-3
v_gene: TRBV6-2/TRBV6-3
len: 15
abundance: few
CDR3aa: CASSLDTPSSDTQYF
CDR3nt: TGTGCCAGCAGCTTGGACACACCTTCCTCAGATACGCAGTATTTT

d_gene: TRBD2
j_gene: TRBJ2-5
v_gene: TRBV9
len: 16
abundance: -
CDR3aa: CASSYTGTSGEETQYF
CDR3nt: TGTGCCAGCAGCTATACCGGGACTAGCGGGGAAGAGACCCAGTACTTC

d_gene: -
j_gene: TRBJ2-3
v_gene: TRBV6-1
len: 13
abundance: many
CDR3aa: CASNRDSTDTQYF
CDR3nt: TGTGCCAGCAACCGGGACAGCACAGATACGCAGTATTTT

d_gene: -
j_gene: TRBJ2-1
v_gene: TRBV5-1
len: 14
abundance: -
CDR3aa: CASSGGGPYNEQFF
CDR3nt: TGCGCCAGCAGTGGGGGCGGCCCCTACAATGAGCAGTTCTTC

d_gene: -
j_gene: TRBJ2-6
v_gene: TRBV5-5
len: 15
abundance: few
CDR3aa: CASSLSGLGANVLTF
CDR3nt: TGTGCCAGCAGCTTGTCAGGGCTAGGGGCCAACGTCCTGACTTTC

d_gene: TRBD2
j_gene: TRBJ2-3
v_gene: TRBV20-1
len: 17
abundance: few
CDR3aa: CSASDWSGGASTDTQYF
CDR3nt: TGCAGTGCTAGCGATTGGAGCGGGGGGGCTAGCACAGATACGCAGTATTTT

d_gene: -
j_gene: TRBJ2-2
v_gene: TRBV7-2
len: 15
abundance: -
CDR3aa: CASSVALWGSGELFF
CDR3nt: TGTGCCAGCAGCGTTGCCCTTTGGGGGTCCGGGGAGCTGTTTTTT

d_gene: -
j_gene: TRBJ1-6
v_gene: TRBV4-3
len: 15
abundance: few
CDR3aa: CASSQQGDLNSPLHF
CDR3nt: TGCGCCAGCAGCCAACAGGGTGACCTGAATTCACCCCTCCACTTT

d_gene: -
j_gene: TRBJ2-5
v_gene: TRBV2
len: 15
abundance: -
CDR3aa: CASSEWGDTPETQYF
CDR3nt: TGTGCCAGCAGTGAATGGGGTGATACCCCCGAGACCCAGTACTTC

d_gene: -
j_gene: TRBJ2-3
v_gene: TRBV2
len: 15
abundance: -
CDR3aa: CASIGNNGGTDTQYF
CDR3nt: TGTGCCAGCATAGGGAATAACGGGGGCACAGATACGCAGTATTTT

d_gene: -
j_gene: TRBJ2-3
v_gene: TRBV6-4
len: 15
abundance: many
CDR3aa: CASSVSAGSTDTQYF
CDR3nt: TGTGCCAGCAGTGTTTCGGCGGGCTCCACAGATACGCAGTATTTT

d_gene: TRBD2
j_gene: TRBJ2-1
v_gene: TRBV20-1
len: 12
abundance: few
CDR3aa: CSATSGANEQFF
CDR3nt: TGCAGTGCTACTAGCGGGGCCAATGAGCAGTTCTTC

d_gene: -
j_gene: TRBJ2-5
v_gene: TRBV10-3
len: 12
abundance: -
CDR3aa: CAIGKSEETQYF
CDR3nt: TGTGCCATCGGTAAGAGCGAAGAGACCCAGTACTTC

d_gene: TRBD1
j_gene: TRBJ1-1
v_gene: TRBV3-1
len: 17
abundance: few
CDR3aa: CASSPGQGGLMNTEAFF
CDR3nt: TGTGCCAGCAGCCCCGGACAGGGAGGCCTAATGAACACTGAAGCTTTCTTT

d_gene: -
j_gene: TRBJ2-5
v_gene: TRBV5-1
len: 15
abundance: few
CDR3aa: CASSSGGPEQETQYF
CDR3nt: TGCGCCAGCAGCTCCGGGGGGCCCGAACAGGAGACCCAGTACTTC

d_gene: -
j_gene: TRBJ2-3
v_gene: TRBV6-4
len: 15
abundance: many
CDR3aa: CASSVGIGPADTQYF
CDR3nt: TGTGCCAGCAGTGTCGGGATCGGGCCTGCCGATACGCAGTATTTT

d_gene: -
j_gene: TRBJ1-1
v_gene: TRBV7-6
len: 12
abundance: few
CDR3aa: CASSPSSTEAFF
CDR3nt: TGTGCCAGCAGCCCTTCAAGCACTGAAGCTTTCTTT

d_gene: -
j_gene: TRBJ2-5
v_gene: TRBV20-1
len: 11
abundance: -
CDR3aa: CSAVTLGAQYF
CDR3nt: TGCAGTGCGGTGACTTTGGGGGCCCAGTACTTC

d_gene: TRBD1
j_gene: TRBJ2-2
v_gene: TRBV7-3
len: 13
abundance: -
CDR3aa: CASSLQGQGELFF
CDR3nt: TGTGCCAGCAGCTTACAGGGACAGGGGGAGCTGTTTTTT

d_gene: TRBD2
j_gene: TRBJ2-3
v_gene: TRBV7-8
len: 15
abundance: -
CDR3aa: CAIRLYSGDTDTQYF
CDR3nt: TGTGCCATCCGTCTATATAGCGGGGACACAGATACGCAGTATTTT

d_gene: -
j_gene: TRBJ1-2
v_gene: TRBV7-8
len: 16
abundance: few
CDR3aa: CASSLAHRGGDYGYTF
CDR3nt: TGTGCCAGCAGCTTAGCGCACCGAGGGGGTGACTATGGCTACACCTTC

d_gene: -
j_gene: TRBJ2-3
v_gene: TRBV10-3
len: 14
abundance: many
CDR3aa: CAISGDGFGDTQYF
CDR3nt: TGTGCCATCAGTGGAGATGGTTTCGGAGATACGCAGTATTTT

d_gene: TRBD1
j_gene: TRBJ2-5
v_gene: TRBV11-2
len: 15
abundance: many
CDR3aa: CASSLGTGKGETQYF
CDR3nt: TGTGCCAGCAGCTTGGGGACAGGAAAGGGAGAGACCCAGTACTTC

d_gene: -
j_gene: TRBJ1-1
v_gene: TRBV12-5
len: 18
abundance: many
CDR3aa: CASGLPPFGGAENTEAFF
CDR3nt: TGTGCTAGTGGTTTGCCCCCGTTCGGGGGGGCGGAGAACACTGAAGCTTTCTTT

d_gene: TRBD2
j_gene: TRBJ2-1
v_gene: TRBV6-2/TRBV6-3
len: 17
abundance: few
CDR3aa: CASSYSMIGLAVLEQFF
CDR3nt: TGTGCCAGCAGTTACTCGATGATAGGACTAGCGGTTCTAGAGCAGTTCTTC

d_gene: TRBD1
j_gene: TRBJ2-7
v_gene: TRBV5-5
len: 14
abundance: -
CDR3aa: CASILTGGPREQYF
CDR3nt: TGTGCCAGCATCTTGACAGGGGGGCCGCGCGAGCAGTACTTC

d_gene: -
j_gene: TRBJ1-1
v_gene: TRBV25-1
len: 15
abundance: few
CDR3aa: CASSPTRTGVTEAFF
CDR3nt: TGTGCCAGCAGTCCAACTCGTACGGGGGTCACTGAAGCTTTCTTT

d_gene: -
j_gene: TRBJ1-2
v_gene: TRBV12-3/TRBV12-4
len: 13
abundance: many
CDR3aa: CASSLGQDYGYTF
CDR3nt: TGTGCCAGCAGTTTAGGGCAGGACTATGGCTACACCTTC

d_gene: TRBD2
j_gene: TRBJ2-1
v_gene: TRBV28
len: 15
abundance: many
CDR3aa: CASRGTSGGADEQFF
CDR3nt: TGTGCCAGCAGAGGGACTAGCGGGGGGGCGGATGAGCAGTTCTTC

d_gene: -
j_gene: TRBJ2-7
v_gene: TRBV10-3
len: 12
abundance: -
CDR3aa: CAISDRAQEQYF
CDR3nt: TGTGCCATCAGTGACCGCGCCCAAGAGCAGTACTTC

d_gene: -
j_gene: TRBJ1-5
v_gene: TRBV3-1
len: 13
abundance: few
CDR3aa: CASGGGVNQPQHF
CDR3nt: TGTGCCAGCGGGGGGGGCGTGAATCAGCCCCAGCATTTT

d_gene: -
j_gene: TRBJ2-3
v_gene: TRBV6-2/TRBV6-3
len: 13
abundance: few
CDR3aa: CASSSWGLDTQYF
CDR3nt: TGTGCCAGCAGTTCATGGGGACTGGATACGCAGTATTTT

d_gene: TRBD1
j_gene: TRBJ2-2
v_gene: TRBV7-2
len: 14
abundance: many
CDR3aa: CASSPGQGSGELFF
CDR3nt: TGTGCCAGCAGCCCTGGACAGGGTTCCGGGGAGCTGTTTTTT

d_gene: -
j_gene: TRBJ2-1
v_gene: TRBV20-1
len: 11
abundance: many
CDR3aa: CSAEGYNEQFF
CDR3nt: TGCAGTGCTGAGGGATACAATGAGCAGTTCTTC

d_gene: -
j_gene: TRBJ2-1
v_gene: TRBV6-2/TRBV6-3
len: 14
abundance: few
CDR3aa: CASSYRGPYNEQFF
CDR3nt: TGTGCCAGCAGTTACCGCGGCCCCTACAATGAGCAGTTCTTC

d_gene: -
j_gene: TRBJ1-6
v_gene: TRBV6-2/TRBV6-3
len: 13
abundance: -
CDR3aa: CAIRRSPDSPLHF
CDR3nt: TGTGCCATACGTCGCAGCCCAGATTCACCCCTCCACTTT

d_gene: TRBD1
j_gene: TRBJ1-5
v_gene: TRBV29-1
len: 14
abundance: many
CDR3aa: CSVVTGGSNQPQHF
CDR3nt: TGCAGCGTCGTAACAGGGGGAAGCAATCAGCCCCAGCATTTT

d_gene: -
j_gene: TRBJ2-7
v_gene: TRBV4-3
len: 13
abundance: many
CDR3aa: CASSQDRSYEQYF
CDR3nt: TGCGCCAGCAGCCAAGACAGGTCCTACGAGCAGTACTTC

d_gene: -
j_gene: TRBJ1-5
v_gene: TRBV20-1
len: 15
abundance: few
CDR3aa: CSARESGARGQPQHF
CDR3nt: TGCAGTGCTAGGGAGTCAGGGGCCCGAGGGCAGCCCCAGCATTTT

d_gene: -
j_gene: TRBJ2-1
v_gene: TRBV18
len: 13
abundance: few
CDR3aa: CASSPLGGDEQFF
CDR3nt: TGTGCCAGCTCACCTCTTGGAGGAGATGAGCAGTTCTTC

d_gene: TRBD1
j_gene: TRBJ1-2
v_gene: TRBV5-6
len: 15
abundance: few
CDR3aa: CASSLAGRGDYGYTF
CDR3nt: TGTGCCAGCAGCTTGGCGGGCAGGGGGGACTATGGCTACACCTTC

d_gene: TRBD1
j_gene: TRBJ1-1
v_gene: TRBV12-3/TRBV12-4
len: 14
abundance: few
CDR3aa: CASSPTGRNTEAFF
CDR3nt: TGTGCCAGCAGTCCGACAGGGAGGAACACTGAAGCTTTCTTT

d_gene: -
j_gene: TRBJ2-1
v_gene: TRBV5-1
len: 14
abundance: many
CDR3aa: CASSLDPGYNEQFF
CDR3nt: TGCGCCAGCAGCTTGGATCCGGGTTACAATGAGCAGTTCTTC

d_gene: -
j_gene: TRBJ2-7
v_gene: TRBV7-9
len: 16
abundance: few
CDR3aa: CASSPAPGFGTYEQYF
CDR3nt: TGTGCCAGCAGTCCCGCCCCGGGGTTTGGGACCTACGAGCAGTACTTC

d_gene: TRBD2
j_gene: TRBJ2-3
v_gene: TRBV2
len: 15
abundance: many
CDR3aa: CASSEEKGLADTQYF
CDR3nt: TGTGCCAGCAGCGAAGAGAAGGGACTAGCGGATACGCAGTATTTT

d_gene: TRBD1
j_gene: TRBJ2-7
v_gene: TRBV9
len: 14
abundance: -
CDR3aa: CASSGTGGFDEQYF
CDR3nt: TGTGCCAGCAGCGGGACAGGTGGGTTCGACGAGCAGTACTTC

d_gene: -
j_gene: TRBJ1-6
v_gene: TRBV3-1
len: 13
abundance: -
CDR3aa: CASSQDPALPLHF
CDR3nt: TGTGCCAGCAGCCAAGATCCGGCGTTACCCCTCCACTTT

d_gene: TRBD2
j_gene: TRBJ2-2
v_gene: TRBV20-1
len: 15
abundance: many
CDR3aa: CSAYLAGGRAGELFF
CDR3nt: TGCAGTGCTTATCTAGCGGGGGGGCGCGCCGGGGAGCTGTTTTTT